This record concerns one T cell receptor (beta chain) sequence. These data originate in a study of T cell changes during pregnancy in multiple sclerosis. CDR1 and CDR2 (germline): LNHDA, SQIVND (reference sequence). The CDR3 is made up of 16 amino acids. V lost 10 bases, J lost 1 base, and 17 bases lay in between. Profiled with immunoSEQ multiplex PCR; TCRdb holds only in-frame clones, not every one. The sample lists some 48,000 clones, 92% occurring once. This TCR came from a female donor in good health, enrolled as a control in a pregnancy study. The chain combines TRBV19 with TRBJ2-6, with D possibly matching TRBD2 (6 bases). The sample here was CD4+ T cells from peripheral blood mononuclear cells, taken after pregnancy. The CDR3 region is CATTGKAGSGANVLTF. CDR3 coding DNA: TGTGCCACCACAGGAAAAGCGGGTTCTGGGGCCAACGTCCTGACTTTC.